These 3 T cell receptor beta chains share one sample of origin, sequenced in a study of shared clonotypes between healthy human individuals (dated by TCRdb to the early 2020s). The library was built by means of the immunoSEQ multiplex PCR assay. TCRdb re-hosts the immuneACCESS table, in-frame sequences only. Its copies lack some clones; in the studies checked, an unresolved V gene accounts for under half of them, and the cause for the rest is not known. The sample table records about 2 million clones; 85% to 95% of these occur just once. The ten largest clones capture roughly 0.13% of the sample. Sequencing used naive CD4+ T cells sorted from blood. The meaning of the sample's cell subset or site label: CD45RA+ positively selected. These TCRs come from a man aged 18 to 30 in good health.

The chain joins TRBV27 to TRBJ1-5; weak D call: TRBD1 (6 bases). This CDR3 has 14 amino acids. Trimming took 2 bases from V and 5 from J, leaving 10 bases between them. CDR1 and CDR2 from the germline V gene are MNHEY and SMNVEV (reference sequence). This CDR3 reads CASSLGGRDQPQHF. DNA of the CDR3: TGTGCCAGCAGTTTAGGGGGCAGAGATCAGCCCCAGCATTTT.

The chain employs TRBV5-1 and TRBJ2-3, with unresolved D. The V end lost 4 bases, the J end lost 2 bases, and 11 bases lay between the germline ends. Germline-derived CDR1 and CDR2 are SGHRS and YFSETQ. The CDR3 covers 14 residues. The CDR3 protein is CASSPGIHTDTQYF. CDR3 sequence (DNA): TGCGCCAGCAGCCCTGGGATTCACACAGATACGCAGTATTTT.

This chain links TRBV28 with TRBJ2-4; TRBD1 might be the D (5 bases). Trimming cost V 5 bases and J 8 bases, with 13 bases left between them. The germline CDR1 and CDR2 sequences are MDHEN and SYDVKM. The CDR3 covers 13 residues. The CDR3 region has the DNA TGTGCCAGCAGTCAGGGTTATGTTGACATTCAGTACTTC. It is translated as CASSQGYVDIQYF.